The 25 T cell receptor beta chains below come from one sample, sequenced in a study of human T cells and chemical hapten exposure. Via MiXCR, TCRdb re-called the RACE reads, giving one row per CDR3 protein. The repertoire holds about 380,000 distinct CDR3 sequences, with around 4.8% as singletons. The time point: patch test 1, 2 weeks after DPC sensitization. As to treatment: therapeutic diphenylcyclopropenone sensitization with weekly scalp DPC. The sequencing used whole blood, collected in connection with sensitization to the hapten diphenylcyclopropenone (DPC). These receptors all stem from a woman between 50 and 59 years old with alopecia areata. Some clones in this sample may be carry-over from other donors' samples.

The chain recombines TRBV7-2 with TRBJ2-1, with TRBD2 matching over 14 bases. V trimming: 4 bases; J trimming: 0 bases; junction bases outside the gene matches: 11. This CDR3 region has 20 residues. Germline-derived CDR1 and CDR2 are SGHTA and FQGNSA. The CDR3: CASSSPGLAGEQSSYNEQFF. DNA of the CDR3: TGTGCCAGCAGCTCTCCGGGACTAGCGGGGGAGCAGAGCTCCTACAATGAGCAGTTCTTC.

The V and J genes are TRBV3-1 and TRBJ1-5, with TRBD1 as a possible D gene (5 bases). V lost 1 base and J lost 5, with 24 bases in between. The CDR3 has 19 amino acids. Germline V gene sequence: CDR1 LGHDT, CDR2 YNNKEL (reference sequence). The CDR3 region is CASSQGEYECRACDQPQHF. The CDR3 region has the DNA TGTGCCAGCAGCCAAGGTGAATATGAATGCAGGGCCTGTGATCAGCCCCAGCATTTT.

V and J are TRBV7-9 and TRBJ1-2; D remains ambiguous. The V gene lost 5 bases and the J gene lost 2 bases, with 12 bases spanning the gap. The CDR3 totals 14 residues. Per the germline V gene, CDR1 is SEHNR and CDR2 is FQNEAQ (reference sequence). The CDR3, as DNA: TGTGCCAGCAGCCCCCGAGCGGGAAACTATGGCTACACCTTC. Residues: CASSPRAGNYGYTF.

This clonotype was seen many times. The chain combines TRBV28 with TRBJ1-5; D not certain. Germline lookup yields CDR1 MDHEN and CDR2 SYDVKM. The V end lost 2 bases, the J end lost 7 bases, and 18 bases lay between the germline ends. This CDR3 comprises 16 residues. In DNA form, the CDR3 reads TGTGCCAGCAGTTTAGGCTCCGAGGCCACCCGGCAGCCCCAGCATTTT. It yields the protein CASSLGSEATRQPQHF.

This clonotype was seen many times. The chain recombines TRBV6-5 with TRBJ1-6, with D uncertain. The V gene lost 0 bases and the J gene lost 0 bases, with 12 bases spanning the gap. The CDR3 sequence is 18 residues long. Germline values: CDR1 MNHEY, CDR2 SVGAGI. The CDR3 reads CASSYSVGISSYNSPLHF. The CDR3 DNA reads as TGTGCCAGCAGTTACTCGGTGGGGATAAGCTCCTATAATTCACCCCTCCACTTT.

This clonotype was seen ten or more times. The rearrangement uses TRBV12-3 or TRBV12-4 and TRBJ2-4; TRBD1 is a possible D gene (5 bases). The V end lost 4 bases, the J end lost 8 bases, and 12 bases lay between the germline ends. The CDR3 length is 13 residues. CDR3 bases: TGTGCCAGCAGTTCCACAGGTTTGGACATTCAGTACTTC. Protein sequence: CASSSTGLDIQYF.

The chain carries TRBV6-5 and TRBJ2-1; 8 bases fit TRBD2. Trimming at V came to 1 base and at J to 5 bases, leaving 7 bases not matched to a gene. Germline CDR1 MNHEY, CDR2 SVGAGI. The length of the CDR3 is 16 residues. CDR3 DNA sequence: TGTGCCAGCAGTTACTGGGCTAGCGGGCAACACAATGAGCAGTTCTTC. It translates to CASSYWASGQHNEQFF.

J is TRBJ1-1 and V is TRBV2; TRBD1 is a possible D gene (5 bases). Germline values: CDR1 SNHLY, CDR2 FYNNEI. The ends were cut back, 8 bases at V and 6 bases at J, with 19 bases in the middle. The CDR3 extends over 14 amino acids. The CDR3 nucleotides read TGTGCCAGCGGGGGGGACTTCCGCGGGGCTGAAGCTTTCTTT. Amino acid sequence: CASGGDFRGAEAFF.

This clonotype has a count of ten or more. The chain couples TRBV5-1 to TRBJ1-1, with TRBD1 matching 10 bases. This CDR3 has 15 amino acids. J lost 6 bases, V lost 1 base, and 6 bases had no gene match. The germline gives CDR1 SGHRS, CDR2 YFSETQ. The CDR3 DNA reads TGCGCCAGCAGCTTGACTGGGACAGGGGTTCCTGAAGCTTTCTTT. Amino acids: CASSLTGTGVPEAFF.

This clonotype has just one count. The rearrangement uses TRBV29-1 and TRBJ2-7, with D hard to call. Germline V CDR1 and CDR2: SQVTM, ANQGSEA. V was clipped by 5 bases and J by 5 bases, with 7 bases between them. CDR3 length: 10 residues. The CDR3 DNA reads TGCAGCGTTCTTGTTAACGAGCAGTACTTC. This codes for CSVLVNEQYF.

Many counts were recorded for this clonotype. The chain links TRBV6-6 to TRBJ2-5; the D is unclear. Per germline, CDR1 MNHNY and CDR2 SVGAGI (reference sequence). This CDR3 contains 11 residues. Trimming pared 6 bases from V and 5 bases from J, leaving 7 bases between. The CDR3 protein is CASSPTETQYF. The CDR3 bases are TGTGCCAGCAGCCCGACCGAGACCCAGTACTTC.

There are many counts of this clonotype. The chain combines TRBV7-2 with TRBJ2-1; D call uncertain. The V and J ends lost 2 bases and 5 bases respectively, with 7 bases between them. Germline CDR1 SGHTA, CDR2 FQGNSA. The CDR3 sequence is 13 residues long. The CDR3 here is CASSLSQDNEQFF. CDR3 nucleotides: TGTGCCAGCAGCTTAAGCCAGGACAATGAGCAGTTCTTC.

The chain couples TRBV15 to TRBJ2-5, with a weak D call TRBD1 (6 bases). Germline-derived CDR1 and CDR2 are LNHNV and YYDKDF (reference sequence). This CDR3 region has 13 residues. Trimming left V 5 bases short and J 5 bases short, with 12 bases between. CDR3 nucleotides: TGTGCCACCAGCGCCCACAGGGCTGAGACCCAGTACTTC. It is translated as CATSAHRAETQYF.

On this clonotype itself: One end of the junction fails to match germline, which may point to a read error. The chain uses TRBV7-6 and TRBJ2-7; no clear D. The CDR3 totals 13 residues. Looked up from germline, CDR1 is SGHVS and CDR2 is FNYEAQ. CDR3 DNA sequence: TGTGCCAGCAGCCCCTTGGTCTCCCACGAGCAGTACTTC. It translates to CASSPLVSHEQYF.

This clonotype occurred many times. The CDR3 loop reads CASRTIKTENTEAFF. The CDR3 region has the DNA TGTGCCAGCCGAACAATAAAGACGGAGAACACTGAAGCTTTCTTT. The gene calls are TRBV7-9 and TRBJ1-1; unclear D gene. The CDR3 has 15 residues. V was shortened by 8 bases and J by 1 base, with 17 bases between the two germline ends. Germline values: CDR1 SEHNR, CDR2 FQNEAQ (reference sequence).

V gene TRBV28 combines with J gene TRBJ2-2, with TRBD1 identical over 11 bases. The germline gives CDR1 MDHEN, CDR2 SYDVKM. Losses at the gene ends were 5 bases for V and 6 bases for J; bases not matched to a gene: 8. CDR3 size: 16 residues. CDR3 protein: CASSPTGTGGPGELFF. CDR3 DNA: TGTGCCAGCAGTCCTACCGGGACAGGGGGTCCCGGGGAGCTGTTTTTT.

This clonotype was counted only a few times. The chain uses TRBV7-8 and TRBJ2-5; no reliable D call. CDR1 is SGHVS, CDR2 FQNEAQ, per germline. CDR3 length equals 13 residues. Trimming took off 4 bases at V and 2 bases at J, with 8 bases between the two ends. CDR3 sequence reads: CASSSYVQETQYF. The CDR3 DNA follows: TGTGCCAGCAGCTCTTACGTTCAAGAGACCCAGTACTTC. Drawing the rest from reference TRBV7-8 and TRBJ2-5, the complete variable domain is GAGVSQSPRYKVAKRGQDVALRCDPISGHVSLFWYQQALGQGPEFLTYFQNEAQLDKSGLPSDRFFAERPEGSVSTLKIQRTQQEDSAVYLCASSSYVQETQYFGPGTRLLVL.

In this sample, this clonotype turned up many times. The chain links TRBV3-1 to TRBJ2-5; 7 nucleotides line up with TRBD2. V gave up 2 bases and J gave up 9 bases; unmatched junction bases: 9. This CDR3 is built from 14 residues. Looked up from germline, CDR1 is LGHDT and CDR2 is YNNKEL (reference sequence). CDR3 in DNA: TGTGCCAGCAGCCAAACCCGGGCGGCGGGAGCCCAGTACTTC. It specifies CASSQTRAAGAQYF.

This clonotype occurred many times. The V call is TRBV28, the J call TRBJ1-5; D might be TRBD1 (5 bases). V gave up 4 bases and J gave up 2 bases, with 15 bases separating them. There are 16 residues in the CDR3. Looked up from germline, CDR1 is MDHEN and CDR2 is SYDVKM. CDR3 DNA: TGTGCCAGCAGTTCGGGCAGGCCGGGGGGCAATCAGCCCCAGCATTTT. Protein: CASSSGRPGGNQPQHF.

This clonotype came up many times. The rearrangement uses TRBV10-3 and TRBJ1-2; D perhaps matches TRBD1 (5 bases). The CDR3 loop spans 13 amino acids. V lost 6 bases and J lost 6, with 14 bases in between. CDR1 and CDR2 from the germline V gene are ENHRY and SYGVKD. CDR3 sequence: CAISDGTFHGYTF. The CDR3 DNA reads as TGTGCCATCAGCGACGGGACTTTTCATGGCTACACCTTC.

This clonotype has a count of ten or more. V gene TRBV5-1 combines with J gene TRBJ2-5, with D perhaps assigned TRBD1 or TRBD2 (5 bases each). In germline, CDR1 is SGHRS, CDR2 YFSETQ. CDR3 length: 14 amino acids. Trimming left V 5 bases short and J 3 bases short, with 14 bases between. The CDR3 DNA reads as TGCGCCAGCAGTCTTAGGGTGGGGGAAGAGACCCAGTACTTC. It codes for CASSLRVGEETQYF.

On this clonotype: A read error may explain this, as a much larger clone is one base away. The chain employs TRBV3-1 and TRBJ2-1; maybe TRBD2 (5 bases). The CDR3 has 14 amino acids. Germline assignment: CDR1 LGHDT and CDR2 YNNKEL (reference sequence). DNA of the CDR3: TGTGCCAGCAGCCAAGATTTAGCGAGAGGAGTGACGGTCTTC. Translating it yields CASSQDLARGVTVF.

The table lists this clonotype with many counts. The chain uses TRBV7-8 and TRBJ2-2; D is undetermined. CDR1 and CDR2 from the germline V gene are SGHVS and FQNEAQ. The CDR3 spans 16 residues. V was clipped by 0 bases and J by 0 bases, with 8 bases between them. The CDR3 nucleotides are TGTGCCAGCAGCTTAGCTGCCAGCGCGAACACCGGGGAGCTGTTTTTT. Its translation is CASSLAASANTGELFF.

A few counts support this clonotype. The CDR3 DNA sequence: TGTGCCAGCAGCCAAGCGGGACTCCTTAACAATGAGCAGTTCTTC. Its protein product is CASSQAGLLNNEQFF. The chain links TRBV3-1 to TRBJ2-1, with D possibly TRBD2 on 6 matching bases. The CDR3 covers 15 residues. Trimming left V 1 base short and J 5 bases short, with 12 bases between. Germline CDR1 and CDR2: LGHDT and YNNKEL (reference sequence).

This clonotype was counted ten times or more. This chain uses TRBV6-5 with TRBJ2-3; no definite D call. The CDR3 extends over 11 amino acids. V was pared by 6 bases and J by 6 bases, with 7 bases between. Germline V gene data show CDR1 as MNHEY and CDR2 as SVGAGI. Here the CDR3 DNA reads TGTGCCAGCAGGAGAGGCGATACGCAGTATTTT. It specifies CASRRGDTQYF.